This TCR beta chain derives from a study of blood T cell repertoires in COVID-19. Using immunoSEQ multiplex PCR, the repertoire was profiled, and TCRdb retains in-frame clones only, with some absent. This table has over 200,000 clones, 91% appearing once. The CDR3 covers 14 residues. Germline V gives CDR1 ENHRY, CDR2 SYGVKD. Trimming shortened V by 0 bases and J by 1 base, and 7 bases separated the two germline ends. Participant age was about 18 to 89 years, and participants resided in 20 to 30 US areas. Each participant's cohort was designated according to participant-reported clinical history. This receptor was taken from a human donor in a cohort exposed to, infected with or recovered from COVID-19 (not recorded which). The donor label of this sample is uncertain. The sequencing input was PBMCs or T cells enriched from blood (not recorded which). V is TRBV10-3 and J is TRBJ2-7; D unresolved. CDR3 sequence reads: CAISESLASYEQYF. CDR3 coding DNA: TGTGCCATCAGTGAGTCCTTGGCTTCCTACGAGCAGTACTTC.